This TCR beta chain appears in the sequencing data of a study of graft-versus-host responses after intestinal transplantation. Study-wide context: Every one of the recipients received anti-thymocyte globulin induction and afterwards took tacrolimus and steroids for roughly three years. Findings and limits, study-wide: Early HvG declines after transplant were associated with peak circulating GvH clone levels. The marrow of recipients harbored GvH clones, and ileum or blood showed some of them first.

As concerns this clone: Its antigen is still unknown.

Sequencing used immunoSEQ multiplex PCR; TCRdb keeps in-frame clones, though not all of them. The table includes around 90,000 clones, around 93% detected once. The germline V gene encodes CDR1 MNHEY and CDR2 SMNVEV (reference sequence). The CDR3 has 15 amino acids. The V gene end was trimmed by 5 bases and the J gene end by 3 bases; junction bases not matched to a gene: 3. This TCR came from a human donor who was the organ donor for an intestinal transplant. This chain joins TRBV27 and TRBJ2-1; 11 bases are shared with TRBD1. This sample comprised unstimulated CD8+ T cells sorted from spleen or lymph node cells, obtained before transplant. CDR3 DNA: TGTGCCAGCAGTCCTGGGACAGGGGGCTACAATGAGCAGTTCTTC. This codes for CASSPGTGGYNEQFF.